This T cell receptor beta chain was documented in a study of shared clonotypes between healthy human individuals. Study-level information: Donors had three CD4 naive, three CD4 memory, two CD8 naive and one CD8 memory plate apiece.

Investigators divided CD4+ cells into CD45RA+ naive and CD45RA-negative memory subsets. Original processing methods: Owing to the provision of junction-only sequences devoid of quality scores by immunoSEQ, filtering differed. Assay: immunoSEQ multiplex PCR; the TCRdb copy retains only in-frame clones and omits some. V and J calls and clone size are those listed in that table; D and trimming were worked out from the DNA. The sample includes roughly 650,000 clones, almost 97% of them seen just once. Sequencing was performed on naive CD4+ T cells sorted from blood. Subset described: CD45RA+ positively selected. The TCR sequence derives from a woman aged 25-40 years in good health.

The CDR3 DNA is TGTGCCAGCGGCACCGGGACAGTATCCTACGAGCAGTACTTC. Amino acid sequence: CASGTGTVSYEQYF. The chain links TRBV28 to TRBJ2-7; 7 bases match TRBD1. Trimming cost V 8 bases and J 1 base; bases outside gene matches: 8. Looked up from germline, CDR1 is MDHEN and CDR2 is SYDVKM. There are 14 residues in the CDR3.